This passage covers 28 T cell receptor beta chains from one sample sequenced in a study of shared clonotypes between healthy human individuals. TCRdb's table, derived via immunoSEQ multiplex PCR, lists solely in-frame clones and lacks some. The table shows 2 million to 2.5 million clones, with over 90% occurring only once. Sequencing was performed on naive CD4+ T cells from PBMCs. Subset: CD45RA+ positively selected. These receptor sequences come from a young man in good health. Some clones in this sample may be carry-over from other donors' samples.

The chain uses TRBV7-2 and TRBJ2-1, with 8 bases fitting TRBD1. CDR1 is SGHTA, CDR2 FQGNSA, per germline. The CDR3 has 15 residues. The J segment lost 4 bases and the V segment lost 5 bases, leaving 7 bases of the junction unmatched. In DNA form, the CDR3 reads TGTGCCAGCAGCCCCCTGGGACAGGCTTACAATGAGCAGTTCTTC. Amino acid sequence: CASSPLGQAYNEQFF.

With regard to this clone: The same CDR3 can be traced to other DNA sequences in this sample. The gene calls are TRBV2 and TRBJ1-1; D remains unclear. This CDR3 has 13 amino acids. CDR1 SNHLY and CDR2 FYNNEI come from the germline V gene. Trimming pared 6 bases from V and 0 bases from J, leaving 8 bases between. CDR3 protein: CASSDNMNTEAFF. DNA of the CDR3: TGTGCCAGCAGCGATAACATGAACACTGAAGCTTTCTTT.

V is TRBV4-1 and J is TRBJ2-7; D is ambiguous. V dropped 1 base and J dropped 4 bases, with 17 bases sitting between them. Germline V gene data show CDR1 as MGHRA and CDR2 as YSYEKL. This CDR3 region has 16 residues. CDR3 sequence: CASSQVVAELPYEQYF. The CDR3 DNA reads as TGCGCCAGCAGCCAAGTCGTGGCGGAGCTACCATACGAGCAGTACTTC.

The rearrangement links TRBV7-9 to TRBJ1-3; D is perhaps TRBD1 (5 bases). This CDR3 is 14 amino acids long. Trimming stripped 5 bases from V and 6 bases from J, with 14 bases between. Germline V CDR1 and CDR2: SEHNR, FQNEAQ (reference sequence). The CDR3 nucleotides are TGTGCCAGCAGCGCCGGGACCGCACCAAACACCATATATTTT. This gives the protein CASSAGTAPNTIYF. The full variable domain, with the rest looked up from reference TRBV7-9 and TRBJ1-3, is DTGVSQNPRHKITKRGQNVTFRCDPISEHNRLYWYRQTLGQGPEFLTYFQNEAQLEKSRLLSDRFSAERPKGSFSTLEIQRTEQGDSAMYLCASSAGTAPNTIYFGEGSWLTVV.

CDR3 DNA: TGTGCCAGCAAGTCCAAAAACATTCAGTACTTC. Protein: CASKSKNIQYF. This chain joins TRBV6-5 and TRBJ2-4; D is uncertain. The V end was cut by 7 bases, the J end by 2 bases, with 3 bases between. Germline CDR1 MNHEY, CDR2 SVGAGI. The CDR3 is 11 amino acids.

The chain employs TRBV19 and TRBJ1-1, with 7 bases lining up with TRBD1. Germline values: CDR1 LNHDA, CDR2 SQIVND (reference sequence). V lost 6 bases and J lost 1; bases outside the gene matches: 5. The CDR3 length is 14 residues. CDR3 protein: CASRPGQQNTEAFF. CDR3 DNA: TGTGCCAGTAGGCCGGGACAGCAGAACACTGAAGCTTTCTTT.

This sequence joins TRBV6-1 and TRBJ1-3; D remains ambiguous. Looked up from germline, CDR1 is MNHNS and CDR2 is SASEGT. V was trimmed by 4 bases and J by 0 bases, leaving 10 bases between them. The CDR3 is made up of 15 amino acids. The CDR3, as DNA: TGTGCCAGCAGTGGACCAGGTGACTCTGGAAACACCATATATTTT. Translating gives CASSGPGDSGNTIYF.

The chain recombines TRBV6-5 with TRBJ2-5; perhaps TRBD1 as D (6 bases). Trimming took off 6 bases at V and 2 bases at J, with 16 bases between the two ends. Germline CDR1 reads MNHEY; CDR2 reads SVGAGI. This CDR3 has 15 residues. The CDR3 sequence: CASSRRQVEQETQYF. The CDR3 bases are TGTGCCAGCAGCCGGAGACAGGTAGAACAAGAGACCCAGTACTTC.

The chain links TRBV5-4 to TRBJ2-3, with 7 positions matching TRBD2. This CDR3 spans 16 amino acids. Germline V gene data show CDR1 as SGHNT and CDR2 as YYREEE (reference sequence). J was trimmed by 0 bases and V by 0 bases; bases with no gene match: 4. The CDR3 loop reads CASSLGASGSTDTQYF. The CDR3 DNA reads TGTGCCAGCAGCTTGGGTGCTAGCGGAAGCACAGATACGCAGTATTTT.

The rearrangement joins TRBV15 to TRBJ1-2; D uncertain. Trimming shortened V by 3 bases and J by 7 bases, and 9 bases separated the two germline ends. Germline CDR1 reads LNHNV; CDR2 reads YYDKDF (reference sequence). This CDR3 comprises 12 residues. CDR3 in amino acids: CATSRSAGGYTF. In DNA form, the CDR3 reads TGTGCCACCAGCAGGTCGGCAGGTGGCTACACCTTC. Together with reference TRBV15 and TRBJ1-2, the CDR3 gives the full variable domain: DAMVIQNPRYQVTQFGKPVTLSCSQTLNHNVMYWYQQKSSQAPKLLFHYYDKDFNNEADTPDNFQSRRPNTSFCFLDIRSPGLGDTAMYLCATSRSAGGYTFGSGTRLTVV.

This clone was seen only a few times. V is TRBV6-1 and J is TRBJ1-2; 7 nucleotides agree with TRBD1. V was pared by 6 bases and J by 6 bases, with 4 bases of the junction left unmatched. This CDR3 is 12 amino acids long. Germline CDR1 MNHNS, CDR2 SASEGT. The DNA of the CDR3 is TGTGCCAGCAGAGCCGACAGGGATGGCTACACCTTC. It translates to CASRADRDGYTF.

The rearrangement links TRBV15 to TRBJ2-2; TRBD2 matches 7 bases. The germline V gene encodes CDR1 LNHNV and CDR2 YYDKDF (reference sequence). The ends lost 1 base at V and 5 bases at J; junction bases unmatched: 4. The CDR3 totals 15 residues. The DNA for the CDR3 is TGTGCCACCAGCAGAGCGGGGGGAGGGACCGGGGAGCTGTTTTTT. Its protein product is CATSRAGGGTGELFF.

The chain joins TRBV6-1 to TRBJ1-2, with 7 bases identical to TRBD1. This CDR3 has 17 residues. In germline, CDR1 is MNHNS, CDR2 SASEGT. The ends lost 0 bases at V and 4 bases at J; junction bases unmatched: 11. The CDR3 sequence: CASSEALHGRGSYGYTF. The CDR3 bases are TGTGCCAGCAGTGAAGCGCTTCATGGCAGGGGGTCCTATGGCTACACCTTC.

The V gene is TRBV2, the J gene TRBJ2-4; D ambiguous. Germline V gene sequence: CDR1 SNHLY, CDR2 FYNNEI. The CDR3 spans 14 residues. Trimming stripped 0 bases from V and 9 bases from J, with 12 bases between. CDR3 protein: CASSEAERLVIQYF. CDR3 in DNA: TGTGCCAGCAGTGAAGCGGAGCGACTGGTCATTCAGTACTTC.

This clone appeared a single time. The V call is TRBV28, the J call TRBJ2-1, with 11 bases matching TRBD2. The CDR3 loop spans 16 amino acids. Germline loops: CDR1 MDHEN, CDR2 SYDVKM. With V trimmed by 6 bases and J by 1 base, 5 bases remained unmatched. CDR3 residues: CASRVSGRGSYNEQFF. In DNA form, the CDR3 reads TGTGCCAGCAGGGTTAGCGGGAGGGGATCCTACAATGAGCAGTTCTTC.

V usage is TRBV28 and J usage is TRBJ2-5, with 12 bases that match TRBD2. Per germline, CDR1 MDHEN and CDR2 SYDVKM. V was clipped by 9 bases and J by 4 bases; unmatched bases: 3. The CDR3 totals 13 residues. CDR3 sequence (DNA): TGTGCCAGTCTAGCGGGAGGGCTAGAGACCCAGTACTTC. It codes for CASLAGGLETQYF.

The chain's CDR3 is CAWSVGTDEQYF. CDR3 nucleotides: TGTGCCTGGAGTGTAGGGACAGACGAGCAGTACTTC. The chain uses TRBV30 and TRBJ2-7; 7 bases are a match to TRBD1. CDR1 GTSNPN and CDR2 SVGIG come from the germline V gene (reference sequence). V lost 0 bases and J lost 5; bases outside the gene matches: 1. The CDR3 runs 12 residues.

V gene TRBV11-2 combines with J gene TRBJ2-5; a weak D match, TRBD2 (6 bases). The V end was cut by 5 bases, the J end by 2 bases, with 9 bases between. This CDR3 comprises 13 residues. Germline assignment: CDR1 SGHAT and CDR2 FQNNGV. CDR3 residues: CASSGGLQETQYF. The CDR3 DNA is TGTGCCAGCAGCGGGGGGTTACAAGAGACCCAGTACTTC.

The gene calls are TRBV6-1 and TRBJ1-1; 8 nucleotides line up with TRBD1. CDR1 MNHNS and CDR2 SASEGT come from the germline V gene. The CDR3 spans 18 residues. V shed 1 base and J 0 bases; nucleotides not matched to a gene: 10. Here the CDR3 DNA reads TGTGCCAGCAGTGAAGTTAGATTGGACAGGGACATGAACACTGAAGCTTTCTTT. Residues: CASSEVRLDRDMNTEAFF.

J is TRBJ2-3 and V is TRBV9, with D unresolved. With 1 base removed from V and 8 bases from J, the gap between germline ends came to 11 bases. The CDR3 has 13 amino acids. Germline CDR1 is SGDLS and CDR2 is YYNGEE. CDR3 amino acids: CASSVKNSTTQYF. In DNA form, the CDR3 reads TGTGCCAGCAGCGTAAAGAATTCTACTACGCAGTATTTT.

The chain carries TRBV25-1 and TRBJ2-3; 7 positions agree with TRBD1. With V trimmed by 8 bases and J by 5 bases, 10 bases remained unmatched. There are 14 residues in the CDR3. Germline assignment: CDR1 MGHDK and CDR2 SYGVNS. In DNA, the CDR3 is TGTGCCAGCTCCCCCCGACAGGGACGAGATACGCAGTATTTT. This gives the protein CASSPRQGRDTQYF.

This clone was recorded only once. The V gene is TRBV28, the J gene TRBJ2-1; TRBD2 agrees at 8 bases. The CDR3 extends over 14 amino acids. In germline, CDR1 is MDHEN, CDR2 SYDVKM. After removal of 2 bases from V and 8 bases from J, the junction contained 5 bases not matched to a gene. CDR3 coding DNA: TGTGCCAGCAGTTTAAGGGGACTAGGGTATGAGCAGTTCTTC. It encodes CASSLRGLGYEQFF.

Details on this clone: Other DNA sequences within the sample encode an identical CDR3. The chain joins TRBV7-2 to TRBJ1-5, with no clear D. The germline V gene encodes CDR1 SGHTA and CDR2 FQGNSA. The CDR3 has 13 residues. V was shortened by 5 bases and J by 4 bases, with 9 bases between the two germline ends. CDR3 loop: CASSLGINQPQHF. Here the CDR3 DNA reads TGTGCCAGCAGCCTGGGGATTAATCAGCCCCAGCATTTT.

The chain has TRBV30 and TRBJ2-5; 16 bases align to TRBD2. This CDR3 has 16 amino acids. V shed 4 bases and J 4 bases; nucleotides not matched to a gene: 6. Germline V CDR1 and CDR2: GTSNPN, SVGIG (reference sequence). CDR3 region: CAWKGTSGRGRETQYF. In DNA form, the CDR3 reads TGTGCCTGGAAGGGGACTAGCGGGAGGGGCCGAGAGACCCAGTACTTC.

The chain has TRBV9 and TRBJ2-5; D is ambiguous. CDR1 is SGDLS and CDR2 is YYNGEE in the germline V gene. V lost 0 bases and J lost 0, with 12 bases in between. There are 16 residues in the CDR3. Here the CDR3 DNA reads TGTGCCAGCAGCGTAGCGGGCGGCCGGTACCAAGAGACCCAGTACTTC. Protein product: CASSVAGGRYQETQYF.

The chain carries TRBV6-5 and TRBJ1-3; TRBD1 matches 7 bases. Germline loops: CDR1 MNHEY, CDR2 SVGAGI. V gave up 6 bases and J gave up 4 bases; unmatched junction bases: 0. The CDR3 covers 12 residues. DNA for the CDR3: TGTGCCAGCAGACAGGGGGGAAACACCATATATTTT. The encoded protein is CASRQGGNTIYF.

Details on this clone: Other DNA sequences in the same sample also yield this CDR3. V and J are TRBV15 and TRBJ1-1; D is unclear. Trimming shortened V by 0 bases and J by 4 bases, and 6 bases separated the two germline ends. This CDR3 spans 13 amino acids. CDR1 LNHNV and CDR2 YYDKDF come from the germline V gene (reference sequence). The CDR3 is CATSRDTGTEAFF. CDR3 nucleotide sequence: TGTGCCACCAGCAGAGATACGGGCACTGAAGCTTTCTTT.

The V gene is TRBV4-2, the J gene TRBJ2-7; 8 positions agree with TRBD2. CDR3 length equals 19 residues. Germline V gene lookup returns CDR1 LGHNA and CDR2 YNFKEQ. V shed 0 bases and J 3 bases; nucleotides not matched to a gene: 16. The CDR3 loop reads CASSQDYTLRTSRYYEQYF. CDR3 sequence (DNA): TGTGCCAGCAGCCAAGACTACACCTTACGGACTAGCCGATACTACGAGCAGTACTTC.